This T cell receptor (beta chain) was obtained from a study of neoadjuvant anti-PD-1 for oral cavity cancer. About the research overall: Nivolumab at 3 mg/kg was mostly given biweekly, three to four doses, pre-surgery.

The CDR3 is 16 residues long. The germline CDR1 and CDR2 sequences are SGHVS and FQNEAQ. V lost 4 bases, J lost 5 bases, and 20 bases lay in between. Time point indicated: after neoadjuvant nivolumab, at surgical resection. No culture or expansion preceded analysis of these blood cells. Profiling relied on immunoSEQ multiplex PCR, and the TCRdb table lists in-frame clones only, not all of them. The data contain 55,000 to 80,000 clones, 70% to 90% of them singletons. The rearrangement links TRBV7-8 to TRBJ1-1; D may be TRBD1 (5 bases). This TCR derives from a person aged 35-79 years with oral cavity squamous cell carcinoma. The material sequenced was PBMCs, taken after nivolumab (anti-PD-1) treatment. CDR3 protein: CASSYSIGGIWTEAFF. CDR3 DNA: TGTGCCAGCAGCTACTCCATTGGGGGAATCTGGACTGAAGCTTTCTTT.